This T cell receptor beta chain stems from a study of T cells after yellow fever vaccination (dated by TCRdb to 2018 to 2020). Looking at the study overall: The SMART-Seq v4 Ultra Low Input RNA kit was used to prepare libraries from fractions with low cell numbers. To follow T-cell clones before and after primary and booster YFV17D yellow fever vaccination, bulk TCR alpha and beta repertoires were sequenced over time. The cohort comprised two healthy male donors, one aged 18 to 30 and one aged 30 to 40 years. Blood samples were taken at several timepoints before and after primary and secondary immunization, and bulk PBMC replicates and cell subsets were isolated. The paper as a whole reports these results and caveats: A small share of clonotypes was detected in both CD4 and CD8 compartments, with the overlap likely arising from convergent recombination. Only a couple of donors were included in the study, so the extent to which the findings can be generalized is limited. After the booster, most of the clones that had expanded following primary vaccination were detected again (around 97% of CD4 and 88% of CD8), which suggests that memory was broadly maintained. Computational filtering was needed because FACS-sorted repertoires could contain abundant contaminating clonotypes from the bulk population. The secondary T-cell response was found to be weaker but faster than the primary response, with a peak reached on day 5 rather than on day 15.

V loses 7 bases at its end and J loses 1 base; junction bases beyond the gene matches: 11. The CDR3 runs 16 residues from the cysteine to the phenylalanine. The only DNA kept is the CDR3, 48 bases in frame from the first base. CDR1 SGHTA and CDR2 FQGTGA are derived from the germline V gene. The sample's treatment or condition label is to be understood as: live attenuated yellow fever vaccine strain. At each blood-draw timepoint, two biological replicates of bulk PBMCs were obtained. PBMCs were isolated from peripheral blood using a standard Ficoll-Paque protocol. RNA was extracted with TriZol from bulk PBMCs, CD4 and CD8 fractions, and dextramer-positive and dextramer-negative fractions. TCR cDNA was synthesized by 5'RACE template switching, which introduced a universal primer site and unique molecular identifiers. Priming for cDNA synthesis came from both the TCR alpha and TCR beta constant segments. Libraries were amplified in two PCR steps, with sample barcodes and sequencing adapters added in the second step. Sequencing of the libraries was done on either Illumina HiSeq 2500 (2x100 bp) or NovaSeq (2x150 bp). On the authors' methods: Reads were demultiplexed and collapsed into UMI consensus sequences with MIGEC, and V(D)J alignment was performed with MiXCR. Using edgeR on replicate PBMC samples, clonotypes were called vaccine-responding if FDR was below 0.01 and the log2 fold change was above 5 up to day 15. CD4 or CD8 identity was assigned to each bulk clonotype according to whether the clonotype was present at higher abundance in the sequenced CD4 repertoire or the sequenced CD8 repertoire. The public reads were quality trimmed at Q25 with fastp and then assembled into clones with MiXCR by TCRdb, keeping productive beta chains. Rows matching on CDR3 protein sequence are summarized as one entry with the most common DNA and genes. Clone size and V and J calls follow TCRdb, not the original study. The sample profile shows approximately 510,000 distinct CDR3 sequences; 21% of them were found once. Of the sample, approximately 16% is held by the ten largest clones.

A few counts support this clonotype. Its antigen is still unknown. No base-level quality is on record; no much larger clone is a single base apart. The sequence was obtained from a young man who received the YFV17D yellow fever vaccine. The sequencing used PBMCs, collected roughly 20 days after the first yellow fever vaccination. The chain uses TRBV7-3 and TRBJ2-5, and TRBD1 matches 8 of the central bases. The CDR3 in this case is CASTPGETGAQETQYF. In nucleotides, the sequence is TGTGCCAGCACCCCGGGGGAGACAGGGGCCCAAGAGACCCAGTACTTC. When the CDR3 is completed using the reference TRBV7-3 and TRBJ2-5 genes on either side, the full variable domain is GAGVSQTPSNKVTEKGKYVELRCDPISGHTALYWYRQSLGQGPEFLIYFQGTGAADDSGLPNDRFFAVRPEGSVSTLKIQRTERGDSAVYLCASTPGETGAQETQYFGPGTRLLVL.